This T cell receptor beta chain was captured by sequencing in a study of blood T cell repertoires in COVID-19. Looking at the study overall: Some COVID-19 samples were acute and others convalescent; all came from the United States, Italy and Spain. In each case, the material was cDNA or gDNA derived from T cells, B-cell-depleted T cells, or PBMCs.

The germline CDR1 and CDR2 sequences are KGHDR and SFDVKD. V was clipped by 7 bases and J by 7 bases, with 6 bases between them. The CDR3 covers 11 residues. Authors' processing steps: From reference gene primer amplification, estimates of nucleated cell counts were derived. The table came from immunoSEQ multiplex PCR; TCRdb's copy has only in-frame clones and leaves some out. V and J calls and clone size are as listed in that table; D and trimming were resolved from the DNA. Among 100,000 to 150,000 clones listed, about 80% were seen once. Participants, about 18 to 90 years old, spanned under 30 US areas.

This clonotype originated in a man between 35 and 55 years old with acute COVID-19. The chain couples TRBV24-1 to TRBJ2-2; D is unresolved. The source material was PBMCs or T cells enriched from blood (not recorded which). DNA for the CDR3: TGTGCCACCAGGGGCAACGGGGAGCTGTTTTTT. Residues: CATRGNGELFF.